Each of the 20 T cell receptor beta chains below was sequenced from the same sample in a study of T cells in Graves' hyperthyroidism and ophthalmopathy. TCR beta CDR3 region amplification was performed from RNA transcripts. Researchers ran a first-round RT-PCR on the TCR CDR3 using the HTBI primer set. One entry per CDR3 protein results from TCRdb running MiXCR on the multiplex PCR reads. This sample has a few hundred thousand distinct CDR3 sequences, with around 18% found just once. The sample taken for sequencing was blood. The receptors come from a middle-aged woman with Graves' ophthalmopathy.

This clonotype was counted a few times. A much larger clone differs from this one at a single base, so this may be a read error. The chain joins TRBV24-1 to TRBJ2-5; TRBD2 matches at 7 bases. CDR3 size: 14 residues. Germline CDR1 reads KGHDR; CDR2 reads SFDVKD. The CDR3 DNA follows: TGTGCCACCAGTGTGGGGGGGAACCAAGAGACCCCGTACTTC. Protein product: CATSVGGNQETPYF.

This clonotype was observed many times. The J gene is TRBJ2-6, the V gene TRBV29-1; D remains unclear. In germline, CDR1 is SQVTM, CDR2 ANQGSEA. The CDR3 consists of 13 residues. Trimming left V 4 bases short and J 0 bases short, with 4 bases between. The CDR3 region is CSVASSGANVLTF. CDR3 bases: TGCAGCGTTGCAAGCTCTGGGGCCAACGTCCTGACTTTC.

This clonotype was seen at least ten times. A junction end diverges from the germline sequence, so it may reflect a read error. The chain couples TRBV7-6 to TRBJ1-5, with 9 nucleotides matching TRBD1. Germline V gives CDR1 SGHVS, CDR2 FNYEAQ. The CDR3 is 19 residues long. CDR3 sequence (DNA): TGTGCTAGCAGCTCCTCCGGGACAGGGATCACCATAGCAAATCAGCCCCAGCATTTT. The encoded protein is CASSSSGTGITIANQPQHF.

This clonotype has a count of ten or more. V is TRBV12-3 or TRBV12-4 and J is TRBJ2-5; 7 positions match TRBD1. The CDR3 is made up of 14 amino acids. J lost 3 bases, V lost 6 bases, and 7 bases had no gene match. The CDR3 loop is CASRRPDREETQYF. CDR3 DNA sequence: TGTGCCAGCAGACGACCCGACAGGGAAGAGACCCAGTACTTC.

Many counts were recorded for this clonotype. The chain uses TRBV20-1 and TRBJ1-5; D is undetermined. Germline V CDR1 and CDR2: DFQATT, SNEGSKA (reference sequence). V lost 1 base and J lost 0, with 7 bases in between. The CDR3 runs 14 residues. The CDR3 protein is CSARVRYSNQPQHF. The CDR3 DNA is TGCAGTGCTAGAGTTCGCTATAGCAATCAGCCCCAGCATTTT.

This chain uses TRBV27 with TRBJ2-7; a possible D gene is TRBD1 (6 bases). V was pared by 5 bases and J by 4 bases, with 12 bases between. The germline CDR1 and CDR2 sequences are MNHEY and SMNVEV (reference sequence). The CDR3 runs to 13 residues. The CDR3 is CASSPSTGYEQYF. CDR3 bases: TGTGCCAGCAGTCCGTCCACAGGGTACGAGCAGTACTTC.

The chain has TRBV7-2 and TRBJ2-5; 10 nucleotides line up with TRBD2. The germline gives CDR1 SGHTA, CDR2 FQGNSA. The CDR3 covers 16 residues. The trim removed 1 base at V and 5 bases at J, leaving 7 bases unmatched. CDR3 coding DNA: TGTGCCAGCAGCTTAGGGCTAGCGGGAGATGCGGAGACCCAGTACTTC. Protein sequence: CASSLGLAGDAETQYF.

This clonotype occurred many times. V usage is TRBV20-1 and J usage is TRBJ2-7; the D gene is possibly TRBD2 (5 bases). The germline gives CDR1 DFQATT, CDR2 SNEGSKA (reference sequence). V gave up 6 bases and J gave up 3 bases, with 18 bases separating them. This CDR3 has 14 residues. The CDR3 coding sequence is TGCAGTGCCAGACCCCCGAGGAGGATCTACGAGCAGTACTTC. Amino acid sequence: CSARPPRRIYEQYF.

This clonotype has only a few counts. V usage is TRBV18 and J usage is TRBJ2-2; D might be TRBD1 (6 bases). The ends were cut back, 1 base at V and 7 bases at J, with 10 bases in the middle. Per germline, CDR1 KGHSH and CDR2 LQKENI. CDR3 length: 14 amino acids. The chain's CDR3 is CASSPQQGIGELFF. Written as DNA, the CDR3 is TGTGCCAGCTCACCACAGCAGGGGATCGGGGAGCTGTTTTTT.

This chain connects TRBV11-2 to TRBJ2-2, with 10 bases matching TRBD2. The J segment lost 5 bases and the V segment lost 8 bases, leaving 11 bases of the junction unmatched. This CDR3 region has 16 residues. Germline values: CDR1 SGHAT, CDR2 FQNNGV. The CDR3: CASQPPSGRVTGELFF. The CDR3, as DNA: TGTGCCAGCCAACCACCTAGCGGGAGAGTGACCGGGGAGCTGTTTTTT.

This clonotype was seen at least ten times. The V call is TRBV12-3 or TRBV12-4, the J call TRBJ1-1; D call uncertain. Trimming removed 7 bases from V and 5 bases from J, with 14 bases in between. This CDR3 is built from 13 residues. As DNA, the CDR3 is TGTGCCAGCACCGAAGGGCGTGGGACTGAAGCTTTCTTT. Its protein is CASTEGRGTEAFF.

This clonotype was detected ten times or more. The rearrangement joins TRBV4-1 to TRBJ2-7; 9 positions agree with TRBD1. The germline gives CDR1 MGHRA, CDR2 YSYEKL. Trimming at V came to 1 base and at J to 6 bases, leaving 7 bases not matched to a gene. This CDR3 comprises 15 residues. CDR3 sequence (DNA): TGCGCCAGCAGCCAAGTCGGGACAGGGAGGCGCGAGCAGTACTTC. It yields the protein CASSQVGTGRREQYF.

The chain is built from TRBV30 and TRBJ1-1, with TRBD1 matching over 10 bases. CDR3 length equals 14 residues. Trimming took 5 bases from V and 1 from J; bases not matched to a gene: 4. Germline CDR1 reads GTSNPN; CDR2 reads SVGIG (reference sequence). The CDR3 DNA sequence: TGTGCCTGGGACAGGGGGCGCAGGAACACTGAAGCTTTCTTT. Its translation: CAWDRGRRNTEAFF.

This clonotype was counted at least ten times. The V and J genes are TRBV9 and TRBJ1-1, with a possible D match to TRBD1 (5 bases). CDR3 length: 15 residues. Trimming shortened V by 0 bases and J by 1 base, and 10 bases separated the two germline ends. The germline gives CDR1 SGDLS, CDR2 YYNGEE. CDR3: CASSVVGGSNTEAFF. DNA for the CDR3: TGTGCCAGCAGCGTAGTGGGGGGGTCGAACACTGAAGCTTTCTTT.

This rearrangement joins TRBV11-2 to TRBJ2-7, with TRBD2 identical over 8 bases. This CDR3 is 16 amino acids long. The V segment lost 4 bases and the J segment 5 bases; nucleotides outside the gene matches: 13. Germline lookup yields CDR1 SGHAT and CDR2 FQNNGV. DNA for the CDR3: TGTGCCAGCAGCTCCCCAGGGACTAGAGTGATTCACGAGCAGTACTTC. Its translation: CASSSPGTRVIHEQYF.

On this clonotype: One junction end does not reproduce the germline sequence, and a read error may be involved. The gene calls are TRBV12-5 and TRBJ2-5; a possible D gene is TRBD2 (6 bases). The CDR3 runs 17 residues. The germline CDR1 and CDR2 sequences are LGHNT and FRNRAP. The DNA of the CDR3 is TGTGCTAGTGGTTTGGTCGTAGCGGATGTTCCAAGAGAGGCCCAGTACTTC. The encoded protein is CASGLVVADVPREAQYF. Full variable domain (missing parts from reference TRBV12-5 and TRBJ2-5): DARVTQTPRHKVTEMGQEVTMRCQPILGHNTVFWYRQTMMQGLELLAYFRNRAPLDDSGMPKDRFSAEMPDATLATLKIQPSEPRDSAVYFCASGLVVADVPREAQYFGPGTRLLVL.

The rearrangement links TRBV7-2 to TRBJ1-2; TRBD1 might be the D (5 bases). Trimming left V 5 bases short and J 1 base short, with 11 bases between. CDR1 and CDR2 (germline): SGHTA, FQGNSA. The CDR3 has 14 amino acids. CDR3: CASSPRGGNYGYTF. The CDR3 region has the DNA TGTGCCAGCAGCCCTCGGGGCGGTAACTATGGCTACACCTTC. Based on the CDR3 plus reference TRBV7-2 and TRBJ1-2, the full variable domain is GAGVSQSPSNKVTEKGKDVELRCDPISGHTALYWYRQSLGQGLEFLIYFQGNSAPDKSGLPSDRFSAERTGGSVSTLTIQRTQQEDSAVYLCASSPRGGNYGYTFGSGTRLTVV.

This clonotype occurred many times. CDR3 loop: CASSPRAGVREKLFF. The CDR3 DNA sequence: TGTGCCAGCAGCCCCCGGGCAGGGGTTAGAGAAAAACTGTTTTTT. The chain has TRBV6-1 and TRBJ1-4; perhaps TRBD1 as D (6 bases). The V end lost 6 bases, the J end lost 8 bases, and 19 bases lay between the germline ends. CDR1 and CDR2 (germline): MNHNS, SASEGT. CDR3 length: 15 amino acids.

This clonotype was observed at least ten times. V is TRBV7-8 and J is TRBJ2-7, with D possibly matching TRBD2 (6 bases). The CDR3 totals 15 residues. Germline V gives CDR1 SGHVS, CDR2 FQNEAQ. V lost 5 bases and J 0 bases, leaving 14 bases between the germline ends. In DNA form, the CDR3 reads TGTGCCAGCAGCCCTACCCGGGGACTCTCCTACGAGCAGTACTTC. This codes for CASSPTRGLSYEQYF.

A remark on this clonotype: One junction end does not reproduce the germline sequence, and a read error may be involved. The CDR3 sequence is CASTEPQGEASF. CDR3 nucleotides: TGTGCCAGCACTGAACCCCAGGGCGAAGCTTCCTTT. V usage is TRBV25-1 and J usage is TRBJ1-1; D is possibly TRBD1 (5 bases). The CDR3 contains 12 residues. Looked up from germline, CDR1 is MGHDK and CDR2 is SYGVNS.